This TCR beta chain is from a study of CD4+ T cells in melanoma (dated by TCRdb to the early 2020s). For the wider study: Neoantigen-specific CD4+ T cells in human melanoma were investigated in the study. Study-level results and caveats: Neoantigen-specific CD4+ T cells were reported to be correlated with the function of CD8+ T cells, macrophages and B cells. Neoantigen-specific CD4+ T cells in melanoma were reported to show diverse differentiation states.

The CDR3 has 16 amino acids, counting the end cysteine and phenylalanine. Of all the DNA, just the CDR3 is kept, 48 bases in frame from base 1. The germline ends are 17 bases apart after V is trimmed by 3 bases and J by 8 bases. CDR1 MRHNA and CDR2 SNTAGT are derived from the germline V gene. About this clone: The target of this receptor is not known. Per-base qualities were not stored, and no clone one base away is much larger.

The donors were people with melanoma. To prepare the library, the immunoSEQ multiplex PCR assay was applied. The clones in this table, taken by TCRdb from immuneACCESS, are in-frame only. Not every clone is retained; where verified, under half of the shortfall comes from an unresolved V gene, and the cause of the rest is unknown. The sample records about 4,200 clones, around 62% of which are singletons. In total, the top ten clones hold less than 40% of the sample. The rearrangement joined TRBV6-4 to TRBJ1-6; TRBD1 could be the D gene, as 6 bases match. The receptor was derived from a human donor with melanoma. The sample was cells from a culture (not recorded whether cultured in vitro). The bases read TGTGCCAGCAGTGAGATCCGGGACACAATCGATTCACCCCTCCACTTT. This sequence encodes CASSEIRDTIDSPLHF.